This T cell receptor beta chain is drawn from a study of radiation and T cells in renal cell carcinoma. Overall study results and limits: No pretreatment tumor biopsies were available for baseline clonotypes. In blood, top tumor clones expanded by 2 weeks, shrinking by 4.

Sequencing used immunoSEQ multiplex PCR; TCRdb keeps in-frame clones, though not all of them. The sample contains around 120,000 clones, approximately 80% of which appear only once. Time point reported: blood 2 weeks post-SBRT. The treatment is: 15 Gy SBRT to primary tumor, nephrectomy 4 weeks later. Serial blood draws occurred at baseline and 2 and 4 weeks post-SBRT. The tumor was a clear cell renal cell carcinoma. This clone was observed many times. Its target is not known. V shed 1 base and J shed 7 bases, with 13 bases lying between them. The CDR3 totals 15 residues. The germline V gene encodes CDR1 MGHRA and CDR2 YSYEKL.

The TCR comes from a woman aged 55-70 years with renal cell carcinoma. This specimen was blood, taken from a patient whose treatment included radiotherapy and nephrectomy. V usage is TRBV4-1 and J usage is TRBJ2-2; D not resolved. CDR3 nucleotide sequence: TGCGCCAGCAGCCAAGTTTCCTCTGCGAGCGGGGAGCTGTTTTTT. The encoded protein is CASSQVSSASGELFF.